This record covers a single TCR beta chain. It lacks a known antigen. Base-call qualities are not available, and no considerably larger clone is one nucleotide away. The library was produced with the immunoSEQ multiplex PCR assay. What TCRdb holds here is the immuneACCESS table cut down to in-frame rearrangements. Part of the clones is not present; checked against another copy, under half of the missing clones reflect an unresolved V gene, and the others are unexplained. Counted in this sample were some 61,000 clones; 91% of them appeared once. Of the sample, 0.86% falls within the top ten clones. The CDR3 sequence holds 16 residues, the cysteine and phenylalanine included. Only the CDR3 portion is preserved as DNA: 48 bases, with reading frame beginning at the first base. The germline V gene yields SGHTA for CDR1 and FQGTGA for CDR2. The V end loses 1 base and the J end loses 6 bases, and a stretch of 13 bases separates them.

The entry originates in a study of T cell changes during pregnancy in multiple sclerosis (dated by TCRdb to the late 2010s). In the study overall: The study examined how the T cell repertoire changed over the course of pregnancy in women with multiple sclerosis.

Source: peripheral blood, taken in the second trimester of pregnancy. The chain is encoded by TRBV7-3 joined to TRBJ1-6; the D gene assignment is ambiguous. The TCR sequence derives from a female donor with multiple sclerosis, enrolled in a pregnancy study. For the CDR3, the sequence is CASSLNVGARNSPLHF. The bases are TGTGCCAGCAGCTTAAATGTGGGCGCGCGTAATTCACCCCTCCACTTT.